Each of the 31 T cell receptor beta chains below was sequenced from the same sample in a study of blood T cells in healthy people across ages. Combining a sample-barcoded 5' primer with a J-beta primer mix, a second PCR ran for about 6 to 11 cycles. In TCRdb, the 5' RACE reads were re-called with MiXCR into one record per CDR3 protein. The table records around 1.1 million distinct CDR3 sequences, 30% to 40% of them present only once. Specimen: blood. The source is a man in his late teens or twenties in good health.

This clonotype is a singleton in its sample. This sequence joins TRBV20-1 and TRBJ2-5, with 9 nucleotides matching TRBD2. The ends lost 3 bases at V and 3 bases at J; junction bases unmatched: 5. This CDR3 is 14 amino acids long. The germline V gene encodes CDR1 DFQATT and CDR2 SNEGSKA (reference sequence). CDR3 residues: CSASEIAGEETQYF. The CDR3 region has the DNA TGCAGTGCTAGTGAGATAGCGGGGGAAGAGACCCAGTACTTC.

The chain recombines TRBV6-5 with TRBJ2-5; D not certain. Germline V gene data show CDR1 as MNHEY and CDR2 as SVGAGI. The V and J ends lost 4 bases and 4 bases respectively, with 10 bases between them. The CDR3 is made up of 13 amino acids. CDR3 nucleotide sequence: TGTGCCAGCAGTTGGGGTCCAGGAGAGACCCAGTACTTC. It codes for CASSWGPGETQYF.

The V gene is TRBV5-6, the J gene TRBJ2-1; 8 bases map to TRBD1. V shed 4 bases, J shed 0 bases, and the junction held 9 bases outside the gene matches. CDR1 is SGHDT, CDR2 YYEEEE, per germline. This CDR3 is 17 amino acids long. In DNA form, the CDR3 reads TGTGCCAGCAGCGAGGCAGGGGGCCCGAGCTCCTACAATGAGCAGTTCTTC. The encoded protein is CASSEAGGPSSYNEQFF.

This clonotype has a handful of counts. This chain connects TRBV12-3 or TRBV12-4 to TRBJ2-1; D gene uncertain. The CDR3 consists of 18 residues. Trimming took off 1 base at V and 0 bases at J, with 16 bases between the two ends. Here the CDR3 reads CASSLGGRTLSSYNEQFF. In DNA, the CDR3 is TGTGCCAGCAGTTTAGGCGGCCGGACGTTAAGCTCCTACAATGAGCAGTTCTTC.

The genes are TRBV7-9 and TRBJ1-4; 10 bases match TRBD1. The germline CDR1 and CDR2 sequences are SEHNR and FQNEAQ (reference sequence). The CDR3 runs to 18 residues. V shed 5 bases and J 11 bases; nucleotides not matched to a gene: 20. The CDR3, as DNA: TGTGCCAGCAGCAGTAACCCCGACAGGGGGCTGGACCCCGGTAAACTGTTTTTT. Its translation: CASSSNPDRGLDPGKLFF.

The chain links TRBV6-2 or TRBV6-3 to TRBJ2-1; D not resolved. V was shortened by 5 bases and J by 1 base, with 9 bases between the two germline ends. This CDR3 has 14 residues. CDR1 and CDR2 from the germline V gene are MNHEY and SVGEGT. The CDR3 loop is CASSVFGSYNEQFF. The CDR3 DNA reads TGTGCCAGCAGTGTGTTCGGGTCCTACAATGAGCAGTTCTTC.

As to this clonotype: It may be a read error: a sequence one base away is much more abundant. The chain links TRBV12-3 or TRBV12-4 to TRBJ1-5; D is uncertain. CDR3 length: 14 residues. The CDR3 DNA sequence: TGTGCCCGCAGTGGCTTTTGGGCCGATCAGCCCCAGCATTTT. Encoded protein: CARSGFWADQPQHF.

The table lists this clonotype with a few counts. The gene calls are TRBV4-3 and TRBJ2-3, with a tentative D call TRBD1 (6 bases). Germline V lookup: CDR1 LGHNA, CDR2 YSLEER. The CDR3 spans 15 residues. V lost 1 base and J 6 bases, leaving 14 bases between the germline ends. The CDR3 here is CASSQGDRPTDTQYF. Here the CDR3 DNA reads TGCGCCAGCAGCCAAGGAGACAGGCCCACCGATACGCAGTATTTT.

This clonotype turned up a few times. V usage is TRBV20-1 and J usage is TRBJ2-5; 12 nucleotides agree with TRBD2. J lost 11 bases, V lost 8 bases, and 12 bases had no gene match. Germline V lookup: CDR1 DFQATT, CDR2 SNEGSKA (reference sequence). The CDR3 runs to 13 residues. As DNA, the CDR3 is TGCAGTCAACGACTAGCGGGAGACAATGAGCAGTACTTC. Protein sequence: CSQRLAGDNEQYF.

CDR3 amino acids: CSALVRTNTEAFF. DNA of the CDR3: TGCAGTGCTTTGGTTAGGACAAACACTGAAGCTTTCTTT. The chain carries TRBV20-1 and TRBJ1-1; possible D gene TRBD1, 5 bases. CDR1 and CDR2 from the germline V gene are DFQATT and SNEGSKA (reference sequence). V lost 5 bases and J lost 2, with 12 bases in between. The CDR3 covers 13 residues.

The chain uses TRBV6-2 or TRBV6-3 and TRBJ1-5; 7 bases align to TRBD1. This CDR3 has 14 residues. V trimming: 6 bases; J trimming: 3 bases; junction bases outside the gene matches: 5. The germline V gene has CDR1 MNHEY and CDR2 SVGEGT. The DNA for the CDR3 is TGTGCCAGCAGGCGAGGGACAGTCAATCAGCCCCAGCATTTT. This codes for CASRRGTVNQPQHF.

This clonotype has more than one count but fewer than ten. The chain combines TRBV7-4 with TRBJ1-5; D may be TRBD1 (6 bases). Germline lookup yields CDR1 SGHVT and CDR2 SQSDAQ. Trimming left V 5 bases short and J 0 bases short, with 17 bases between. CDR3 length: 17 amino acids. This CDR3 is CASSLRGLAYSNQPQHF. DNA of the CDR3: TGTGCCAGCAGCCTCAGGGGATTAGCTTATAGCAATCAGCCCCAGCATTTT.

CDR3 sequence (DNA): TGCGCCAGCAGCCAAGGGGTTAGCACCGGGGAGCTGTTTTTT. It translates to CASSQGVSTGELFF. The chain is built from TRBV4-3 and TRBJ2-2; no clear D. V was pared by 1 base and J by 4 bases, with 7 bases between. The CDR3 contains 14 residues. Per germline, CDR1 LGHNA and CDR2 YSLEER.

There are a few counts of this clonotype. The chain combines TRBV4-1 with TRBJ2-1, with D perhaps TRBD1 (6 bases). Trimming cost V 8 bases and J 6 bases, with 20 bases left between them. Germline-derived CDR1 and CDR2 are MGHRA and YSYEKL. This CDR3 is 15 amino acids long. The CDR3 bases are TGCGCCAGCGGAACAACTCAGGACAGTATCAATGAGCAGTTCTTC. This translates into CASGTTQDSINEQFF.

This rearrangement joins TRBV6-2 or TRBV6-3 to TRBJ2-5; D is possibly TRBD2 (5 bases). The V and J ends lost 0 bases and 13 bases respectively, with 12 bases between them. Germline-derived CDR1 and CDR2 are MNHEY and SVGEGT. This CDR3 has 12 amino acids. CDR3 in amino acids: CASSYSRAESYF. Written as DNA, the CDR3 is TGTGCCAGCAGTTACTCGAGGGCGGAATCGTACTTC.

This clonotype has a handful of counts. V usage is TRBV6-2 or TRBV6-3 and J usage is TRBJ2-7; D is perhaps TRBD1 (6 bases). Germline CDR1 is MNHEY and CDR2 is SVGEGT. The V gene lost 4 bases and the J gene lost 6 bases, with 13 bases spanning the gap. The length of the CDR3 is 13 residues. CDR3 protein: CASSSNRDTEQYF. In nucleotides, the CDR3 is TGTGCCAGCAGTTCCAACCGGGACACCGAGCAGTACTTC.

J is TRBJ2-1 and V is TRBV4-3; possible D gene TRBD2, 7 bases. Trimming stripped 5 bases from V and 4 bases from J, with 21 bases between. Germline values: CDR1 LGHNA, CDR2 YSLEER. The CDR3 spans 17 residues. CDR3: CASSSSRGANYYNEQFF. The CDR3 DNA sequence: TGCGCCAGCAGCTCCAGCCGGGGGGCAAATTATTACAATGAGCAGTTCTTC.

This clonotype has only a few counts. The chain couples TRBV5-5 to TRBJ1-4; a weak D match, TRBD1 (6 bases). Germline V gives CDR1 SGHKS, CDR2 YYEKEE (reference sequence). CDR3 size: 16 residues. The V gene lost 4 bases and the J gene lost 6 bases, with 19 bases spanning the gap. CDR3 DNA: TGTGCCAGCAGCCCCGTTAGGGGGGGATCGGATGAAAAACTGTTTTTT. It encodes CASSPVRGGSDEKLFF.

In its sample, this clonotype was seen a few times. The genes are TRBV7-2 and TRBJ2-3; perhaps D is TRBD1 or TRBD2 (5 bases each). This CDR3 contains 14 residues. V lost 8 bases to trimming and J lost 0 bases, with 12 bases between them. Germline V gives CDR1 SGHTA, CDR2 FQGNSA. The CDR3: CASARGASTDTQYF. The CDR3 DNA follows: TGTGCCAGCGCCCGAGGGGCTAGCACAGATACGCAGTATTTT.

The V call is TRBV20-1, the J call TRBJ1-5, with a possible D match to TRBD1 (6 bases). Per the germline V gene, CDR1 is DFQATT and CDR2 is SNEGSKA (reference sequence). CDR3 length: 13 amino acids. Trimming stripped 3 bases from V and 6 bases from J, with 12 bases between. The CDR3 sequence: CSASLGGLQPQHF. The CDR3 DNA is TGCAGTGCTAGTTTGGGGGGCCTTCAGCCCCAGCATTTT.

This clonotype showed up just a few times. The chain combines TRBV4-2 with TRBJ2-3; TRBD1 aligns across 9 bases. With V trimmed by 4 bases and J by 2 bases, 7 bases remained unmatched. This CDR3 spans 16 amino acids. CDR1 LGHNA and CDR2 YNFKEQ come from the germline V gene. CDR3 coding DNA: TGTGCCAGCAGCCGAGTCGGACAGGGGAACACAGATACGCAGTATTTT. Translating it yields CASSRVGQGNTDTQYF.

This clonotype turned up a few times. The CDR3 region is CASSTHPVSSYNEQFF. DNA for the CDR3: TGTGCCAGCAGTACCCACCCCGTGAGCTCCTACAATGAGCAGTTCTTC. V is TRBV12-3 or TRBV12-4 and J is TRBJ2-1; D remains unclear. The CDR3 is made up of 16 amino acids. The germline V and J ends were trimmed by 5 bases and 0 bases, with 14 bases remaining between them.

J is TRBJ1-5 and V is TRBV20-1; D is undetermined. Trimming removed 0 bases from V and 5 bases from J, with 11 bases in between. From germline, CDR1 is DFQATT and CDR2 SNEGSKA (reference sequence). The CDR3 has 14 residues. The CDR3 loop reads CSARDLRLHQPQHF. The CDR3 DNA reads TGCAGTGCTAGAGATCTCAGGCTCCATCAGCCCCAGCATTTT.

V and J are TRBV5-1 and TRBJ2-3; D might be TRBD1 or TRBD2, each matching 6 bases. Germline loops: CDR1 SGHRS, CDR2 YFSETQ. The length of the CDR3 is 16 residues. Trimming pared 1 base from V and 1 base from J, leaving 13 bases between. CDR3 amino acids: CASSLIRGARTDTQYF. CDR3 nucleotide sequence: TGCGCCAGCAGCTTGATAAGGGGGGCGCGCACAGATACGCAGTATTTT.

In its sample, this clonotype was seen a few times. The chain recombines TRBV6-1 with TRBJ1-5; D uncertain. V was trimmed by 2 bases and J by 0 bases, leaving 14 bases between them. The CDR3 has 17 residues. Germline V gene data show CDR1 as MNHNS and CDR2 as SASEGT. CDR3 in DNA: TGTGCCAGCAGTGAATTCCATTCTGGTAATAGCAATCAGCCCCAGCATTTT. Translating gives CASSEFHSGNSNQPQHF.

The chain carries TRBV12-3 or TRBV12-4 and TRBJ1-5; no definite D call. V dropped 5 bases and J dropped 3 bases, with 11 bases sitting between them. The CDR3 has 14 amino acids. The CDR3: CASSPRRINQPQHF. CDR3 DNA: TGTGCCAGCAGTCCCCGACGGATCAATCAGCCCCAGCATTTT.

This clonotype has more than one count but fewer than ten. The chain uses TRBV6-6 and TRBJ1-1, with a weak D call TRBD1 (5 bases). V lost 1 base, J lost 0 bases, and 15 bases lay in between. The CDR3 totals 17 residues. CDR1 and CDR2 (germline): MNHNY, SVGAGI (reference sequence). CDR3 protein: CASSYFLGRGLNTEAFF. The DNA for the CDR3 is TGTGCCAGCAGTTACTTCCTGGGTAGGGGCCTGAACACTGAAGCTTTCTTT.

The CDR3 sequence is CASSQGIADRGEQYF. For the CDR3, the DNA is TGCGCCAGCAGCCAAGGCATCGCGGACAGGGGTGAGCAGTACTTC. The rearrangement uses TRBV4-3 and TRBJ2-7, with 9 bases identical to TRBD1. This CDR3 is 15 amino acids long. The germline gives CDR1 LGHNA, CDR2 YSLEER. V lost 1 base and J lost 7; bases outside the gene matches: 8.

This sequence joins TRBV4-3 and TRBJ1-1; 9 bases match TRBD1. In germline, CDR1 is LGHNA, CDR2 YSLEER. V dropped 3 bases and J dropped 11; count of bases not matched to a gene: 10. The CDR3 contains 14 residues. The CDR3 bases are TGCGCCAGCAGCCATGTGCGCGACAGGGGGTCGGCTTTCTTT. It codes for CASSHVRDRGSAFF.

The CDR3 coding sequence is TGTGCCAGCAGCCGGAAGGTACAGGGCAAAAACTACGAGCAGTACTTC. Translating it yields CASSRKVQGKNYEQYF. This chain uses TRBV4-2 with TRBJ2-7, with D perhaps matching TRBD1 (6 bases). This CDR3 is 16 amino acids long. Germline CDR1 LGHNA, CDR2 YNFKEQ. V lost 4 bases and J lost 3, with 19 bases in between.

The chain employs TRBV19 and TRBJ2-4; the match to TRBD2 covers 12 bases. Germline lookup yields CDR1 LNHDA and CDR2 SQIVND (reference sequence). The length of the CDR3 is 16 residues. Unmatched junction bases numbered 15, after V lost 5 bases and J lost 13 bases. The CDR3 region is CASSPRLAGVNNEQYF. CDR3 DNA: TGTGCCAGTAGTCCACGACTAGCGGGGGTTAACAATGAGCAGTACTTC.